This TCR beta chain was identified during a study of blood T cell repertoires in COVID-19. Turning to the study itself: The United States, Italy and Spain provided the acute and convalescent COVID-19 samples. PBMCs, B-cell-depleted T cells, or T cells provided the cDNA or gDNA that made up the material.

V was shortened by 1 base and J by 10 bases, with 8 bases between the two germline ends. This CDR3 spans 13 amino acids. In germline, CDR1 is SGHVS, CDR2 FQNEAQ. As originally analysed: Scientists estimated how many nucleated cells there were by amplifying reference gene primers. This table comes from immunoSEQ multiplex PCR, and its TCRdb copy is limited to in-frame clones, with some not included. Clone size and V and J calls were adopted from that table, with D and trimming inferred from the DNA. In the table there are about 120,000 clones, 87% of which are singletons. Sequencing was carried out using peripheral blood. The receptor was derived from a woman between 65 and 79 years old with acute or convalescent COVID-19. The V call is TRBV7-8, the J call TRBJ1-6; D may be TRBD1 (5 bases). The CDR3 sequence: CASSLGGDSPLHF. In DNA, the CDR3 is TGTGCCAGCAGCTTAGGGGGGGACTCACCCCTCCACTTT.